The clone carrying this TCR beta chain was seen many times. This record belongs to a study of CD8 T cells in ankylosing spondylitis. Germline V gene sequence: CDR1 LGHNA, CDR2 YSLEER. Trimming cost V 1 base and J 5 bases, with 11 bases left between them. This CDR3 spans 15 amino acids. Quantitative 5'-RACE with molecular barcodes generated TCR beta libraries. TCRdb itself ran the 5' RACE reads through MiXCR, one entry per CDR3 protein. Of a few hundred thousand distinct CDR3 sequences listed, 20% are singletons. The clonotype originates from a female donor with ankylosing spondylitis or in good health (not recorded which). The chain joins TRBV4-3 to TRBJ2-2; D unresolved. The sequencing input was blood, either unsorted or a sorted T cell fraction (not recorded which). The CDR3 spells CASSQAAVGTGELFF. CDR3 DNA: TGCGCCAGCAGCCAAGCGGCGGTCGGGACCGGGGAGCTGTTTTTT.